The 30 T cell receptor beta chains reported below all come from one sample, sequenced in a study of T cell repertoires in cytomegalovirus infection. TCRdb used MiXCR to reprocess the reads, holding one entry per CDR3 protein. The data hold about 150,000 distinct CDR3 sequences, with 15% to 20% observed a single time. The sequencing sample was made of CD8+ T cells from PBMCs. The source is a human donor in good health (CMV status not recorded). Some clones in this sample may be carry-over from other donors' samples.

This clonotype was picked up a small number of times. The CDR3 sequence is CASSQDAGFYTGELFF. The CDR3 coding sequence is TGTGCCAGCAGCCAAGATGCCGGCTTCTACACCGGGGAGCTGTTTTTT. The J gene is TRBJ2-2, the V gene TRBV14, with D unclear. Germline V gene sequence: CDR1 SGHDN, CDR2 FVKESK. CDR3 length: 16 amino acids. Trimming took 0 bases from V and 3 from J, leaving 11 bases between them.

The chain has TRBV27 and TRBJ2-5; D call uncertain. CDR1 MNHEY and CDR2 SMNVEV come from the germline V gene (reference sequence). The CDR3 totals 14 residues. V was clipped by 5 bases and J by 5 bases, with 15 bases between them. The chain's CDR3 is CASSPRPFVETQYF. For the CDR3, the DNA is TGTGCCAGCAGTCCTCGGCCTTTCGTGGAGACCCAGTACTTC.

There are a few counts of this clonotype. This chain links TRBV6-2 or TRBV6-3 with TRBJ2-5; 10 nucleotides agree with TRBD1. The V gene's germline CDR1 is MNHEY and CDR2 SVGEGT. The CDR3 is 15 residues long. V was clipped by 6 bases and J by 1 base; unmatched bases: 5. CDR3 coding DNA: TGTGCCAGCAGGGACAGGGGGTTTGTCCAAGAGACCCAGTACTTC. Translating it yields CASRDRGFVQETQYF.

This sequence joins TRBV28 and TRBJ2-5; maybe TRBD2 (5 bases). Germline V CDR1 and CDR2: MDHEN, SYDVKM. The CDR3 contains 14 residues. V was shortened by 6 bases and J by 5 bases, with 16 bases between the two germline ends. As DNA, the CDR3 is TGTGCCAGCAGGCAGAAGAGGGAAAAGGAGACCCAGTACTTC. This encodes CASRQKREKETQYF.

The rearrangement uses TRBV28 and TRBJ1-2, with D perhaps matching TRBD1 (5 bases). With 6 bases removed from V and 9 bases from J, the gap between germline ends came to 17 bases. The CDR3 is 13 amino acids. CDR1 is MDHEN, CDR2 SYDVKM, per germline. The CDR3 here is CASSRGGRERYTF. The DNA for the CDR3 is TGTGCCAGCAGCCGCGGGGGTAGGGAACGCTACACCTTC.

The rearrangement uses TRBV7-9 and TRBJ2-3; 7 nucleotides agree with TRBD1. Unmatched junction bases numbered 7, after V lost 4 bases and J lost 3 bases. This CDR3 spans 15 amino acids. Germline CDR1 and CDR2: SEHNR and FQNEAQ (reference sequence). CDR3: CASSWDSPSTDTQYF. The CDR3 DNA reads as TGTGCCAGCAGCTGGGACAGCCCTTCTACAGATACGCAGTATTTT.

The chain couples TRBV29-1 to TRBJ2-2; D not certain. The length of the CDR3 is 11 residues. V was trimmed by 3 bases and J by 9 bases, leaving 8 bases between them. Per the germline V gene, CDR1 is SQVTM and CDR2 is ANQGSEA. The CDR3 is CSVERRRELFF. DNA of the CDR3: TGCAGCGTTGAGCGTCGCCGGGAGCTGTTTTTT.

The chain carries TRBV13 and TRBJ1-4; 7 bases are a match to TRBD1. The CDR3 runs to 15 residues. Germline loops: CDR1 PRHDT, CDR2 FYEKMQ (reference sequence). V shed 2 bases, J shed 3 bases, and the junction held 3 bases outside the gene matches. The CDR3 here is CASSLQGGPNEKLFF. DNA of the CDR3: TGTGCCAGCAGCTTACAGGGGGGACCTAATGAAAAACTGTTTTTT.

This chain connects TRBV7-2 to TRBJ1-4; D gene ambiguous. V lost 10 bases and J lost 2, with 14 bases in between. Germline-derived CDR1 and CDR2 are SGHTA and FQGNSA. The CDR3 totals 14 residues. Written as DNA, the CDR3 is TGTGCCACAAAAAAGTCTGGGACTAATGAAAAACTGTTTTTT. Translated, it gives CATKKSGTNEKLFF. The whole variable domain, remainder taken from reference TRBV7-2 and TRBJ1-4, is GAGVSQSPSNKVTEKGKDVELRCDPISGHTALYWYRQSLGQGLEFLIYFQGNSAPDKSGLPSDRFSAERTGGSVSTLTIQRTQQEDSAVYLCATKKSGTNEKLFFGSGTQLSVL.

This clonotype was observed a handful of times. The V and J genes are TRBV18 and TRBJ1-2, with D hard to call. Germline V gives CDR1 KGHSH, CDR2 LQKENI. This CDR3 is 15 amino acids long. Trimming cost V 3 bases and J 0 bases, with 11 bases left between them. CDR3 in DNA: TGTGCCAGCTCACCGGGTTTCGCTACTAACTATGGCTACACCTTC. Translated, it gives CASSPGFATNYGYTF.

This clonotype came up a few times. The chain carries TRBV6-1 and TRBJ1-1, with 10 bases identical to TRBD1. Germline trimming cut 4 bases from V and 4 bases from J; bases unmatched to any gene: 6. Germline V gene lookup returns CDR1 MNHNS and CDR2 SASEGT. The CDR3 sequence is 15 residues long. Here the CDR3 DNA reads TGTGCCAGCAGTGCCCGGGACAGGGGTTCCACTGAAGCTTTCTTT. This codes for CASSARDRGSTEAFF.

This clonotype was seen more than once but under ten times. The rearrangement joins TRBV11-2 to TRBJ1-3; a possible D gene is TRBD1 (6 bases). The CDR3 length is 15 residues. The germline CDR1 and CDR2 sequences are SGHAT and FQNNGV. V dropped 7 bases and J dropped 4 bases, with 17 bases sitting between them. In nucleotides, the CDR3 is TGTGCCAGCATAAGCCCGGGGACATACGGAAACACCATATATTTT. Its protein is CASISPGTYGNTIYF.

The chain joins TRBV7-9 to TRBJ1-6; no definite D call. The CDR3 totals 14 residues. Trimming stripped 4 bases from V and 7 bases from J, with 11 bases between. In germline, CDR1 is SEHNR, CDR2 FQNEAQ (reference sequence). The CDR3 here is CASSYQQSNSPLHF. In DNA, the CDR3 is TGTGCCAGCAGCTATCAGCAGTCCAATTCACCCCTCCACTTT. The whole variable domain, filled in from reference TRBV7-9 and TRBJ1-6, reads DTGVSQNPRHKITKRGQNVTFRCDPISEHNRLYWYRQTLGQGPEFLTYFQNEAQLEKSRLLSDRFSAERPKGSFSTLEIQRTEQGDSAMYLCASSYQQSNSPLHFGNGTRLTVT.

This clonotype was detected a few times. V and J are TRBV4-3 and TRBJ2-2; 10 bases match TRBD2. The CDR3 is made up of 16 amino acids. J lost 4 bases, V lost 3 bases, and 5 bases had no gene match. Germline CDR1 is LGHNA and CDR2 is YSLEER. CDR3 nucleotides: TGCGCCAGCAGCCACCCTAGCGGGGGCTTCACCGGGGAGCTGTTTTTT. As protein: CASSHPSGGFTGELFF.

This chain connects TRBV28 to TRBJ1-1, with D perhaps matching TRBD1 (6 bases). The CDR3 is 15 amino acids. Trimming stripped 6 bases from V and 2 bases from J, with 16 bases between. Germline V gene sequence: CDR1 MDHEN, CDR2 SYDVKM. DNA for the CDR3: TGTGCCAGCAGCCGTACCCGGACAGCCAACACTGAAGCTTTCTTT. Its translation: CASSRTRTANTEAFF.

This clonotype was detected ten times or more. The chain combines TRBV7-6 with TRBJ1-1, with D tentatively TRBD1 (5 bases). Germline V gives CDR1 SGHVS, CDR2 FNYEAQ. V lost 0 bases, J lost 4 bases, and 12 bases lay in between. The CDR3 is made up of 15 amino acids. DNA for the CDR3: TGTGCCAGCAGCTTAGCGCGAGACCAGGGCACTGAAGCTTTCTTT. Residues: CASSLARDQGTEAFF.

This clonotype was found a few times. The V and J genes are TRBV7-2 and TRBJ2-1; TRBD1 matches 12 bases. V was clipped by 5 bases and J by 7 bases; unmatched bases: 6. This CDR3 comprises 15 residues. The germline V gene has CDR1 SGHTA and CDR2 FQGNSA. CDR3 amino acids: CASSDRDRGRNEQFF. The CDR3 DNA is TGTGCCAGCAGCGACCGGGACAGGGGGCGGAATGAGCAGTTCTTC. The whole variable domain, remainder taken from reference TRBV7-2 and TRBJ2-1, is GAGVSQSPSNKVTEKGKDVELRCDPISGHTALYWYRQSLGQGLEFLIYFQGNSAPDKSGLPSDRFSAERTGGSVSTLTIQRTQQEDSAVYLCASSDRDRGRNEQFFGPGTRLTVL.

The chain carries TRBV4-2 and TRBJ2-3; 7 nucleotides line up with TRBD1. The V segment lost 2 bases and the J segment 1 base; nucleotides outside the gene matches: 12. The CDR3 is 18 amino acids. The germline gives CDR1 LGHNA, CDR2 YNFKEQ. CDR3 sequence (DNA): TGTGCCAGCAGCCAAATCCCGGCTATCCAGGGGGGCACAGATACGCAGTATTTT. Protein sequence: CASSQIPAIQGGTDTQYF.

This chain connects TRBV6-2 or TRBV6-3 to TRBJ2-1; D not resolved. Per germline, CDR1 MNHEY and CDR2 SVGEGT. V lost 2 bases to trimming and J lost 0 bases, with 8 bases between them. This CDR3 has 15 amino acids. As DNA, the CDR3 is TGTGCCAGCAGTTACGACGGGCCCTCCTACAATGAGCAGTTCTTC. Encoded protein: CASSYDGPSYNEQFF.

The chain recombines TRBV29-1 with TRBJ2-1, with D maybe TRBD1 (6 bases). Trimming cost V 3 bases and J 2 bases, with 14 bases left between them. The V gene's germline CDR1 is SQVTM and CDR2 ANQGSEA. The CDR3 extends over 15 amino acids. The CDR3 nucleotides read TGCAGCGTTGAGTGGCGCAGGGGAGCCTACAATGAGCAGTTCTTC. Its translation is CSVEWRRGAYNEQFF.

This clonotype was counted only a few times. The genes are TRBV20-1 and TRBJ2-7; no clear D gene. The length of the CDR3 is 14 residues. The germline gives CDR1 DFQATT, CDR2 SNEGSKA (reference sequence). Trimming took off 3 bases at V and 2 bases at J, with 14 bases between the two ends. The CDR3 loop is CSARSGQAPYEQYF. The CDR3 DNA follows: TGCAGTGCTAGGTCCGGGCAGGCCCCCTACGAGCAGTACTTC.

This clonotype appeared a few times. The V and J genes are TRBV9 and TRBJ2-5; the D gene could be TRBD1 or TRBD2 (5 bases each). V lost 0 bases and J 1 base, leaving 13 bases between the germline ends. This CDR3 region has 16 residues. CDR1 is SGDLS, CDR2 YYNGEE, per germline. The CDR3 sequence is CASSVASIGTQETQYF. The CDR3 nucleotides are TGTGCCAGCAGCGTAGCTTCTATCGGGACCCAAGAGACCCAGTACTTC.

This clonotype occurred a few times. The chain employs TRBV7-2 and TRBJ2-1; 7 bases agree with TRBD2. Germline loops: CDR1 SGHTA, CDR2 FQGNSA. With V trimmed by 2 bases and J by 7 bases, 5 bases remained unmatched. There are 14 residues in the CDR3. As DNA, the CDR3 is TGTGCCAGCAGCTTAAATCGCGGGGGTAATGAGCAGTTCTTC. It is translated as CASSLNRGGNEQFF. Combining the CDR3 with reference TRBV7-2 and TRBJ2-1 gives the whole variable domain GAGVSQSPSNKVTEKGKDVELRCDPISGHTALYWYRQSLGQGLEFLIYFQGNSAPDKSGLPSDRFSAERTGGSVSTLTIQRTQQEDSAVYLCASSLNRGGNEQFFGPGTRLTVL.

The table lists this clonotype with a few counts. The genes are TRBV7-6 and TRBJ2-1; 9 bases agree with TRBD2. J was trimmed by 6 bases and V by 1 base; bases with no gene match: 7. Germline loops: CDR1 SGHVS, CDR2 FNYEAQ. The CDR3 consists of 16 residues. The CDR3 DNA is TGTGCCAGCAGCTTAGAGGCTAGCGGGGCCCGCAATGAGCAGTTCTTC. This gives the protein CASSLEASGARNEQFF.

The CDR3 here is CASSSRDRQYQETQYF. The CDR3 bases are TGTGCCAGCAGCTCCCGGGACAGACAGTACCAAGAGACCCAGTACTTC. The chain combines TRBV7-8 with TRBJ2-5, with 7 bases lining up with TRBD1. The CDR3 length is 16 residues. Germline V gene data show CDR1 as SGHVS and CDR2 as FQNEAQ. Germline trimming cut 4 bases from V and 0 bases from J; bases unmatched to any gene: 8. The whole variable domain, remainder taken from reference TRBV7-8 and TRBJ2-5, is GAGVSQSPRYKVAKRGQDVALRCDPISGHVSLFWYQQALGQGPEFLTYFQNEAQLDKSGLPSDRFFAERPEGSVSTLKIQRTQQEDSAVYLCASSSRDRQYQETQYFGPGTRLLVL.

This clonotype was counted a few times. V usage is TRBV7-9 and J usage is TRBJ2-1, with TRBD2 identical over 15 bases. Trimming removed 3 bases from V and 3 bases from J; junction bases left unmatched: 6. The CDR3 is 18 amino acids. CDR1 is SEHNR and CDR2 is FQNEAQ in the germline V gene (reference sequence). The CDR3 DNA reads TGTGCCAGCAGCTTGGGACTAGCGGGAGGCTCCCTCTACAATGAGCAGTTCTTC. It codes for CASSLGLAGGSLYNEQFF.

This clonotype has more than one count but fewer than ten. The V call is TRBV10-3, the J call TRBJ2-7; 7 bases align to TRBD1. Germline V lookup: CDR1 ENHRY, CDR2 SYGVKD. Trimming removed 2 bases from V and 5 bases from J; junction bases left unmatched: 6. The CDR3 spans 14 residues. CDR3: CAISEGDSPHEQYF. CDR3 DNA sequence: TGTGCCATCAGTGAGGGGGACAGCCCCCACGAGCAGTACTTC.

As for this clonotype: This sequence may be a read error, since a much larger clone differs from it by one base. This chain uses TRBV7-8 with TRBJ2-1; possibly TRBD1 for D (5 bases). Trimming stripped 10 bases from V and 1 base from J, with 17 bases between. This CDR3 spans 15 amino acids. The germline gives CDR1 SGHVS, CDR2 FQNEAQ. The CDR3 loop is CANIVRGSSYNEQFF. Written as DNA, the CDR3 is TGTGCCAACATCGTAAGGGGTTCATCCTACAATGAGCAGTTCTTC. Together with reference TRBV7-8 and TRBJ2-1, the CDR3 gives the full variable domain: GAGVSQSPRYKVAKRGQDVALRCDPISGHVSLFWYQQALGQGPEFLTYFQNEAQLDKSGLPSDRFFAERPEGSVSTLKIQRTQQEDSAVYLCANIVRGSSYNEQFFGPGTRLTVL.

CDR3 DNA sequence: TGTGCCAGCAGCTTAGGGGCGGGGGAGTGGGATACGCAGTATTTT. Protein: CASSLGAGEWDTQYF. This chain uses TRBV7-8 with TRBJ2-3; 7 positions match TRBD2. Germline V CDR1 and CDR2: SGHVS, FQNEAQ. This CDR3 has 15 amino acids. V gave up 1 base and J gave up 6 bases; unmatched junction bases: 7. Combining the CDR3 with reference TRBV7-8 and TRBJ2-3 gives the whole variable domain GAGVSQSPRYKVAKRGQDVALRCDPISGHVSLFWYQQALGQGPEFLTYFQNEAQLDKSGLPSDRFFAERPEGSVSTLKIQRTQQEDSAVYLCASSLGAGEWDTQYFGPGTRLTVL.

In this sample, this clonotype turned up a few times. The chain links TRBV7-9 to TRBJ2-3; D remains unclear. Germline V gene data show CDR1 as SEHNR and CDR2 as FQNEAQ (reference sequence). V was trimmed by 4 bases and J by 2 bases, leaving 7 bases between them. The CDR3 runs 13 residues. The CDR3 DNA follows: TGTGCCAGCAGCTCCCCTTCCACAGATACGCAGTATTTT. Amino acids: CASSSPSTDTQYF.